The following is a T cell receptor (beta chain) sequence with its context. The antigen is not known. The study enrolled healthy HIV-negative adults without recent acute infections or vaccinations as donors. This record belongs to a study of shared clonotypes between healthy human individuals. Across the whole study: There were three CD4 naive, three CD4 memory, two CD8 naive and one CD8 memory plates per donor. Points from the study as a whole: Clonotypes not shared had lower generation probabilities than those common to all four donors.

V lost 6 bases to trimming and J lost 2 bases, with 15 bases between them. The CDR3 totals 14 residues. CDR1 SGHDT and CDR2 YYEEEE come from the germline V gene. The table came from immunoSEQ multiplex PCR; TCRdb's copy has only in-frame clones and leaves some out. The table lists 550,000 to 800,000 clones, 90% of them singletons, with 34% in the top ten. Material: memory CD8+ T cells from PBMCs. Subset given: CD45RO+ cells pooled with CCR7-negative TemRA cells. This receptor was taken from a man younger than 35 in good health. Some clones in this sample may be carry-over from other donors' samples. This chain uses TRBV5-6 with TRBJ2-7; no clear D. The CDR3 protein is CASTPWARPYEQYF. The DNA for the CDR3 is TGTGCCAGCACCCCGTGGGCCAGACCCTACGAGCAGTACTTC.